This TCR beta chain was recovered during a study of T cells in Graves' hyperthyroidism and ophthalmopathy. Turning to the study itself: Initial diagnosis, before any treatment, was when peripheral blood was collected.

The source material, RNA transcripts, was used to amplify TCR beta CDR3 regions. HTBI primers were the set used in a first-round RT-PCR of the TCR CDR3. A single record per CDR3 protein comes from TCRdb applying MiXCR to the multiplex PCR reads. The sample has about 300,000 distinct CDR3 sequences, roughly 13% seen once. The CDR3 runs 17 residues. Germline assignment: CDR1 SGHAT and CDR2 FQNNGV. The J segment lost 8 bases and the V segment lost 5 bases, leaving 19 bases of the junction unmatched. This clonotype was picked up many times. What it binds is not known. Graves' hyperthyroidism was deemed stable absent ophthalmopathy progression within 18 months. Each 10 ml fresh peripheral blood draw supplied the PBMCs. Study-wide results and caveats: The model's output predicted ophthalmopathy at a median of 6.5 months prior to onset.

Input material: blood. V gene TRBV11-2 combines with J gene TRBJ2-3, with 7 bases matching TRBD2. The TCR was taken from a woman aged 40 to 49 with Graves' hyperthyroidism. The CDR3 region is CASSPPLTVTSRGTQYF. CDR3 coding DNA: TGTGCCAGCAGCCCCCCTTTGACCGTGACTAGCAGAGGTACGCAGTATTTT.